This passage covers 18 T cell receptor beta chains from one sample sequenced in a study of T cell responses to AZD1222 COVID-19 vaccine. Generated by immunoSEQ multiplex PCR, the TCRdb table keeps only in-frame clones and is missing some. In the table there are about 170,000 clones, approximately 92% of which are singletons. The sample in question was peripheral blood, obtained on day 0 of AZD1222 vaccination. All receptors derive from an adult in good health.

The genes are TRBV19 and TRBJ2-7; tentative D call: TRBD2 (6 bases). Trimming shortened V by 4 bases and J by 2 bases, and 12 bases separated the two germline ends. In germline, CDR1 is LNHDA, CDR2 SQIVND (reference sequence). The CDR3 sequence is 14 residues long. The CDR3 sequence: CASSSGNNPYEQYF. CDR3 DNA: TGTGCCAGTAGTAGCGGGAACAATCCCTACGAGCAGTACTTC.

The chain uses TRBV10-3 and TRBJ1-1, with TRBD1 identical over 7 bases. The CDR3 has 11 residues. The trim removed 10 bases at V and 3 bases at J, leaving 2 bases unmatched. Germline lookup yields CDR1 ENHRY and CDR2 SYGVKD. The CDR3 DNA is TGTGCCACCAGGGGGGACACTGAAGCTTTCTTT. Residues: CATRGDTEAFF.

The chain couples TRBV7-9 to TRBJ2-3; D may correspond to TRBD1 or TRBD2 (5 bases each). Trimming took off 5 bases at V and 2 bases at J, with 23 bases between the two ends. Germline values: CDR1 SEHNR, CDR2 FQNEAQ (reference sequence). The CDR3 totals 18 residues. The CDR3 loop is CASSPRPPTGTYTDTQYF. The CDR3 DNA follows: TGTGCCAGCAGCCCGCGACCTCCTACCGGGACCTACACAGATACGCAGTATTTT. Supplemented by reference TRBV7-9 and TRBJ2-3, the full variable domain reads DTGVSQNPRHKITKRGQNVTFRCDPISEHNRLYWYRQTLGQGPEFLTYFQNEAQLEKSRLLSDRFSAERPKGSFSTLEIQRTEQGDSAMYLCASSPRPPTGTYTDTQYFGPGTRLTVL.

This chain links TRBV7-2 with TRBJ2-5; no firm D call. The V end lost 2 bases, the J end lost 5 bases, and 15 bases lay between the germline ends. CDR3 length: 15 residues. CDR1 SGHTA and CDR2 FQGNSA come from the germline V gene. The CDR3 loop is CASSLSLAGFETQYF. The CDR3 bases are TGTGCCAGCAGCTTATCTCTCGCTGGGTTCGAGACCCAGTACTTC.

V gene TRBV7-9 combines with J gene TRBJ2-2; D remains ambiguous. The length of the CDR3 is 13 residues. V lost 7 bases and J 0 bases, leaving 6 bases between the germline ends. Germline CDR1 and CDR2: SEHNR and FQNEAQ (reference sequence). The chain's CDR3 is CASTGPNTGELFF. CDR3 coding DNA: TGTGCCAGCACTGGCCCGAACACCGGGGAGCTGTTTTTT.

The chain is built from TRBV5-1 and TRBJ2-7, with D unresolved. The V gene lost 0 bases and the J gene lost 2 bases, with 9 bases spanning the gap. This CDR3 has 14 residues. The germline V gene encodes CDR1 SGHRS and CDR2 YFSETQ. CDR3 coding DNA: TGCGCCAGCAGCTTGGACCCCCCTACCTACGAGCAGTACTTC. This translates into CASSLDPPTYEQYF.

Comments on this clone: Compared with germline, one end of the junction differs, possibly owing to a read error. The rearrangement uses TRBV5-6 and TRBJ2-3, with TRBD1 identical over 9 bases. Germline V CDR1 and CDR2: SGHDT, YYEEEE. This CDR3 is 12 amino acids long. CDR3 nucleotide sequence: TGTGCCAGCAGCCAGGGGAACAGGGACAGGGATTTT. Residues: CASSQGNRDRDF.

The CDR3 sequence: CASSQVDVETQYF. The CDR3 DNA sequence: TGTGCCAGCAGCCAAGTCGATGTAGAGACCCAGTACTTC. This rearrangement joins TRBV3-1 (or the pseudogene TRBV3-2) to TRBJ2-5; no reliable D call. This CDR3 has 13 residues. The germline V gene encodes CDR1 LGHDT and CDR2 YNNKEL (reference sequence). Trimming pared 1 base from V and 4 bases from J, leaving 7 bases between.

Concerning this clone: The same CDR3 can be traced to other DNA sequences in this sample. The chain joins TRBV7-9 to TRBJ1-1, with TRBD1 matching 9 bases. The CDR3 is 14 amino acids. Germline V gene data show CDR1 as SEHNR and CDR2 as FQNEAQ (reference sequence). The V gene end was trimmed by 5 bases and the J gene end by 3 bases; junction bases not matched to a gene: 4. The CDR3 region has the DNA TGTGCCAGCAGCCTAAGACAGGGGGACACTGAAGCTTTCTTT. Its translation: CASSLRQGDTEAFF.

This clone has a single count. The CDR3 sequence is CAWSTGTGGLNSPLHF. In nucleotides, the CDR3 is TGTGCCTGGAGTACCGGGACAGGGGGACTCAATTCACCCCTCCACTTT. The chain recombines TRBV30 with TRBJ1-6; 11 bases are a match to TRBD1. This CDR3 spans 16 amino acids. The germline V gene encodes CDR1 GTSNPN and CDR2 SVGIG (reference sequence). V trimming: 2 bases; J trimming: 7 bases; junction bases outside the gene matches: 7. The entire variable domain, with the rest obtained from reference TRBV30 and TRBJ1-6, is as follows: SQTIHQWPATLVQPVGSPLSLECTVEGTSNPNLYWYRQAAGRGLQLLFYSVGIGQISSEVPQNLSASRPQDRQFILSSKKLLLSDSGFYLCAWSTGTGGLNSPLHFGNGTRLTVT.

The chain joins TRBV4-1 to TRBJ2-7; D assignment may be TRBD1 or TRBD2 (5 bases each). V was clipped by 1 base and J by 5 bases, with 21 bases between them. CDR1 MGHRA and CDR2 YSYEKL come from the germline V gene. The CDR3 is made up of 17 amino acids. The CDR3 is CASSQGRMGREQDEQYF. The CDR3 DNA sequence: TGCGCCAGCAGCCAAGGGAGGATGGGCAGGGAGCAAGACGAGCAGTACTTC.

The chain is built from TRBV5-1 and TRBJ2-1; 8 bases are shared with TRBD2. Germline CDR1 SGHRS, CDR2 YFSETQ. V lost 1 base to trimming and J lost 1 base; unmatched junction nucleotides: 13. The CDR3 has 19 amino acids. The CDR3 is CASSLTSGRTPISYNEQFF. As DNA, the CDR3 is TGCGCCAGCAGCTTGACCAGCGGGAGAACCCCAATATCCTACAATGAGCAGTTCTTC. The full variable domain, rest sourced from reference TRBV5-1 and TRBJ2-1, is KAGVTQTPRYLIKTRGQQVTLSCSPISGHRSVSWYQQTPGQGLQFLFEYFSETQRNKGNFPGRFSGRQFSNSRSEMNVSTLELGDSALYLCASSLTSGRTPISYNEQFFGPGTRLTVL.

The J gene is TRBJ2-7, the V gene TRBV4-1; no clear D gene. This CDR3 region has 15 residues. Trimming stripped 0 bases from V and 3 bases from J, with 12 bases between. Germline V gene sequence: CDR1 MGHRA, CDR2 YSYEKL. CDR3: CASSQDRAASYEQYF. DNA of the CDR3: TGCGCCAGCAGCCAAGATCGTGCAGCCAGCTACGAGCAGTACTTC.

This clone was detected only a few times. The V call is TRBV6-5, the J call TRBJ2-5, with D perhaps TRBD1 or TRBD2 (5 bases each). Germline assignment: CDR1 MNHEY and CDR2 SVGAGI. V was shortened by 6 bases and J by 5 bases, with 19 bases between the two germline ends. The CDR3 is 15 residues long. CDR3 region: CASRRDAGPGETQYF. CDR3 sequence (DNA): TGTGCCAGCAGACGGGACGCAGGCCCTGGGGAGACCCAGTACTTC.

The chain carries TRBV19 and TRBJ2-7; D possibly matches TRBD1 or TRBD2 (5 bases each). The CDR3 extends over 14 amino acids. Trimming left V 4 bases short and J 6 bases short, with 16 bases between. CDR1 LNHDA and CDR2 SQIVND come from the germline V gene (reference sequence). The CDR3 here is CASSTRGGAGEQYF. In DNA, the CDR3 is TGTGCCAGTAGTACCCGGGGTGGGGCAGGCGAGCAGTACTTC.

The chain combines TRBV12-3 or TRBV12-4 with TRBJ2-7; 7 bases are shared with TRBD1. V lost 5 bases to trimming and J lost 3 bases; unmatched junction nucleotides: 4. The length of the CDR3 is 13 residues. CDR3 protein: CASSPGQFYEQYF. The CDR3 DNA sequence: TGTGCCAGCAGTCCGGGACAGTTCTACGAGCAGTACTTC.

The rearrangement joins TRBV6-1 to TRBJ2-7, with D uncertain. This CDR3 contains 12 residues. In germline, CDR1 is MNHNS, CDR2 SASEGT. V dropped 1 base and J dropped 2 bases, with 3 bases sitting between them. The CDR3 DNA is TGTGCCAGCAGTGAAGGTGCCTACGAGCAGTACTTC. As protein: CASSEGAYEQYF.

The gene calls are TRBV30 and TRBJ2-4; 14 nucleotides agree with TRBD2. The V segment lost 3 bases and the J segment 3 bases; nucleotides outside the gene matches: 7. The germline gives CDR1 GTSNPN, CDR2 SVGIG (reference sequence). CDR3 length: 17 amino acids. The CDR3 nucleotides read TGTGCCTGGAGCACCAGGACTAGCGGGGGGAGCAAAAACATTCAGTACTTC. Residues: CAWSTRTSGGSKNIQYF.